The following is a T cell receptor (beta chain) sequence with its context. The data stem from a study of control samples from healthy donors and cancer patients. Sequencing used immunoSEQ multiplex PCR; TCRdb keeps in-frame clones, though not all of them. The data hold about 120,000 clones, with approximately 84% observed a single time. Germline values: CDR1 SGHNT, CDR2 YENEEA. V was shortened by 2 bases and J by 2 bases, with 8 bases between the two germline ends. The CDR3 extends over 14 amino acids. The sequenced sample was blood. The rearrangement uses TRBV11-3 and TRBJ2-3; no clear D. The origin of this receptor is a man younger than 35 in good health. CDR3 amino acids: CASSLSHTTDTQYF. The DNA for the CDR3 is TGTGCCAGCAGCTTATCTCATACCACAGATACGCAGTATTTT.